One sample yielded the 10 T cell receptor beta chains listed below, sequenced in a study of blood T cell repertoires in COVID-19. Only in-frame clones appear in the TCRdb table, and some are missing; sequencing was by immunoSEQ multiplex PCR. The sample holds 110,000 or so clones, around 80% seen once. Sample: peripheral blood. The receptors shown here come from a woman of 80 years or more with active or convalescent COVID-19.

This chain joins TRBV3-1 (or the pseudogene TRBV3-2) and TRBJ2-2; 15 bases fit TRBD2. The length of the CDR3 is 19 residues. Trimming at V came to 3 bases and at J to 5 bases, leaving 10 bases not matched to a gene. Germline V lookup: CDR1 LGHDT, CDR2 YNNKEL (reference sequence). The DNA for the CDR3 is TGTGCCAGCAGCCACCCCCTGGGACTAGCGGGAGGTAGAACCGGGGAGCTGTTTTTT. This encodes CASSHPLGLAGGRTGELFF.

The genes are TRBV19 and TRBJ1-2; D gene uncertain. The CDR3 has 14 amino acids. Trimming took 6 bases from V and 4 from J, leaving 15 bases between them. CDR1 and CDR2 from the germline V gene are LNHDA and SQIVND (reference sequence). CDR3 sequence reads: CASRNALRVYGYTF. In nucleotides, the CDR3 is TGTGCCAGTAGAAATGCGCTGAGGGTCTATGGCTACACCTTC.

The chain has TRBV5-4 and TRBJ2-5, with D tentatively TRBD1 (5 bases). The CDR3 spans 14 residues. V was trimmed by 0 bases and J by 3 bases, leaving 9 bases between them. Per germline, CDR1 SGHNT and CDR2 YYREEE (reference sequence). In DNA form, the CDR3 reads TGTGCCAGCAGCTTGGCCGGCAGGGAAGAGACCCAGTACTTC. It yields the protein CASSLAGREETQYF.

The chain couples TRBV27 to TRBJ1-5; weak D call: TRBD1 (6 bases). The CDR3 is 15 residues long. Germline CDR1 and CDR2: MNHEY and SMNVEV (reference sequence). V lost 2 bases to trimming and J lost 6 bases, with 14 bases between them. The CDR3 nucleotides read TGTGCCAGCAGTTTAAAGCAGGGGTTCGGTCAGCCCCAGCATTTT. This gives the protein CASSLKQGFGQPQHF.

This clone was seen a single time. The chain has TRBV12-3 or TRBV12-4 and TRBJ2-3; D gene ambiguous. This CDR3 comprises 12 residues. V dropped 5 bases and J dropped 4 bases, with 7 bases sitting between them. The CDR3 nucleotides are TGTGCCAGCAGTCGCCTATCAGATACGCAGTATTTT. Its translation: CASSRLSDTQYF.

The chain has TRBV12-3 or TRBV12-4 and TRBJ2-1; D is unclear. The V and J ends lost 5 bases and 9 bases respectively, with 8 bases between them. The CDR3 runs 11 residues. This CDR3 reads CASSATFEQFF. The CDR3 DNA reads as TGTGCCAGCAGTGCCACATTTGAGCAGTTCTTC.

The V gene is TRBV9, the J gene TRBJ2-7; D possibly corresponds to TRBD2 (6 bases). CDR1 and CDR2 from the germline V gene are SGDLS and YYNGEE. This CDR3 is 14 amino acids long. V shed 4 bases and J shed 1 base, with 12 bases lying between them. This chain's CDR3 is CASSTRDLSYEQYF. The DNA of the CDR3 is TGTGCCAGCAGCACGCGGGACCTGTCCTACGAGCAGTACTTC.

The chain recombines TRBV6-5 with TRBJ1-1; the D is unclear. Trimming pared 6 bases from V and 1 base from J, leaving 6 bases between. The CDR3 length is 12 residues. The germline V gene has CDR1 MNHEY and CDR2 SVGAGI. The CDR3 DNA follows: TGTGCCAGCAGCCCACAGAACACTGAAGCTTTCTTT. The encoded protein is CASSPQNTEAFF.

This chain uses TRBV9 with TRBJ1-5; D is uncertain. CDR1 is SGDLS and CDR2 is YYNGEE in the germline V gene. V dropped 0 bases and J dropped 5 bases, with 6 bases sitting between them. The CDR3 is 13 amino acids. The CDR3 loop reads CASSVGPDQPQHF. The CDR3, as DNA: TGTGCCAGCAGCGTAGGTCCTGATCAGCCCCAGCATTTT.

This clone has only a few counts. The gene calls are TRBV4-2 and TRBJ1-2; D gene unclear. Germline CDR1 and CDR2: LGHNA and YNFKEQ. Trimming stripped 4 bases from V and 4 bases from J, with 10 bases between. The CDR3 length is 13 residues. CDR3 nucleotide sequence: TGTGCCAGCAGCCCAGGTTCCCTCTATGGCTACACCTTC. Protein product: CASSPGSLYGYTF.